One and the same sample provided the 13 T cell receptor beta chains below, sequenced in a study of Ad26.COV2.S vaccination and SARS-CoV-2 variants. The table came from immunoSEQ multiplex PCR; TCRdb's copy has only in-frame clones and leaves some out. The table has roughly 250,000 clones, 87% seen once. The sample's treatment: over 15 received Ad26.COV2.S at low or high dose, single or two shots; 5 received placebo; per-sample allocation not given. All samples were drawn on day 63, counting from the first vaccine or placebo injection. Sample: peripheral blood, taken in a trial of Ad26.COV2.S vaccine versus placebo. The receptors here all came from a person between 18 and 65 years old who received the Ad26.COV2.S COVID-19 vaccine or a placebo.

CDR3 nucleotide sequence: TGTGCCAGCAGTCCTTTCCCCCCCGAAAAACTGTTTTTT. Encoded protein: CASSPFPPEKLFF. The V call is TRBV7-2, the J call TRBJ1-4; the D is unclear. CDR1 and CDR2 (germline): SGHTA, FQGNSA. The CDR3 is 13 residues long. V lost 6 bases to trimming and J lost 8 bases, with 13 bases between them.

The chain is built from TRBV4-1 and TRBJ1-4; no clear D. V dropped 0 bases and J dropped 2 bases, with 7 bases sitting between them. The CDR3 has 15 amino acids. Germline CDR1 is MGHRA and CDR2 is YSYEKL. CDR3 in amino acids: CASSQEGSTNEKLFF. Here the CDR3 DNA reads TGCGCCAGCAGCCAAGAGGGCTCGACTAATGAAAAACTGTTTTTT.

The rearrangement uses TRBV6-4 and TRBJ2-1; 9 positions agree with TRBD2. Germline V gene data show CDR1 as MRHNA and CDR2 as SNTAGT. The CDR3 contains 16 residues. V was pared by 0 bases and J by 8 bases, with 8 bases of the junction left unmatched. The CDR3 reads CASSDSGGGASDEQFF. CDR3 DNA sequence: TGTGCCAGCAGTGACTCTGGCGGGGGGGCCTCGGATGAGCAGTTCTTC.

The table lists this clone with a few counts. The chain carries TRBV5-6 and TRBJ1-1; possibly TRBD1 for D (5 bases). Germline loops: CDR1 SGHDT, CDR2 YYEEEE. V lost 0 bases to trimming and J lost 0 bases, with 15 bases between them. The CDR3 is 17 residues long. The CDR3 spells CASSLGGRMNMNTEAFF. CDR3 in DNA: TGTGCCAGCAGCTTGGGGGGACGGATGAATATGAACACTGAAGCTTTCTTT.

The rearrangement uses TRBV12-5 and TRBJ1-2, with D uncertain. Trimming removed 5 bases from V and 8 bases from J, with 15 bases in between. Germline-derived CDR1 and CDR2 are LGHNT and FRNRAP. The CDR3 consists of 13 residues. The CDR3 bases are TGTGCTAGTGGTCGAAGTGGAGCGCGCGGCTACACCTTC. The encoded protein is CASGRSGARGYTF.

This clone is a singleton in its sample. J is TRBJ2-2 and V is TRBV4-3; tentatively, D is TRBD1 (6 bases). Trimming pared 0 bases from V and 2 bases from J, leaving 10 bases between. There are 16 residues in the CDR3. Germline CDR1 is LGHNA and CDR2 is YSLEER. The CDR3 nucleotides are TGCGCCAGCAGCCAAGATGGGACAAGCAACACCGGGGAGCTGTTTTTT. Translation: CASSQDGTSNTGELFF.

J is TRBJ2-1 and V is TRBV7-2, with TRBD2 identical over 8 bases. The CDR3 contains 14 residues. Germline trimming cut 6 bases from V and 4 bases from J; bases unmatched to any gene: 5. CDR1 and CDR2 (germline): SGHTA, FQGNSA. The CDR3 sequence: CASSFRGGYNEQFF. As DNA, the CDR3 is TGTGCCAGCAGTTTCCGGGGGGGTTACAATGAGCAGTTCTTC.

On this clone: At the DNA level, this CDR3 is encoded by other sequences in the same sample as well. The rearrangement uses TRBV5-5 and TRBJ2-7; 9 bases fit TRBD2. V gave up 0 bases and J gave up 0 bases; unmatched junction bases: 1. Germline assignment: CDR1 SGHKS and CDR2 YYEKEE (reference sequence). The length of the CDR3 is 15 residues. CDR3 bases: TGTGCCAGCAGCTTGGGACTAGCGGCCTCCTACGAGCAGTACGTC. Amino acid sequence: CASSLGLAASYEQYV.

In DNA form, the CDR3 reads TGTGCCAGCAGTTTGACAGCAGACCAAGAGACCCAGTACTTC. Translated: CASSLTADQETQYF. The V and J genes are TRBV6-2 or TRBV6-3 and TRBJ2-5; tentative D call: TRBD1 (5 bases). This CDR3 is 14 amino acids long. The germline V gene encodes CDR1 MNHEY and CDR2 SVGEGT. The V end lost 4 bases, the J end lost 0 bases, and 9 bases lay between the germline ends.

The chain couples TRBV7-3 to TRBJ2-3; D gene unclear. CDR3 length equals 14 residues. Per the germline V gene, CDR1 is SGHTA and CDR2 is FQGTGA. Trimming removed 2 bases from V and 2 bases from J, with 8 bases in between. CDR3 loop: CASSLGTFTDTQYF. The CDR3 coding sequence is TGTGCCAGCAGCTTAGGCACCTTCACAGATACGCAGTATTTT.

The chain employs TRBV6-5 and TRBJ2-1, with 12 bases that match TRBD1. The junction had 6 bases not matched to a gene; V was cut back by 5 bases and J by 7 bases. Germline CDR1 reads MNHEY; CDR2 reads SVGAGI. This CDR3 spans 15 amino acids. CDR3: CASSPGTGGMNEQFF. CDR3 in DNA: TGTGCCAGCAGTCCCGGGACAGGGGGCATGAATGAGCAGTTCTTC.

V is TRBV6-5 and J is TRBJ2-4, with 7 bases fitting TRBD1. The J segment lost 1 base and the V segment lost 2 bases, leaving 2 bases of the junction unmatched. Germline V lookup: CDR1 MNHEY, CDR2 SVGAGI. This CDR3 comprises 15 residues. The DNA of the CDR3 is TGTGCCAGCAGTTACATACAGGGGGCCAAAAACATTCAGTACTTC. Its protein product is CASSYIQGAKNIQYF.

Here the CDR3 DNA reads TGTGCCAGCAGGGCCTACTCTAGCACAGATACGCAGTATTTT. This codes for CASRAYSSTDTQYF. The chain employs TRBV25-1 and TRBJ2-3; D is unclear. CDR3 length: 14 residues. In germline, CDR1 is MGHDK, CDR2 SYGVNS. V was clipped by 6 bases and J by 0 bases, with 10 bases between them.